The T cell receptor (beta chain) described here comes from a study of identical twins. The ends were cut back, 6 bases at V and 2 bases at J, with 12 bases in the middle. The CDR3 extends over 13 amino acids. Germline V gives CDR1 DFQATT, CDR2 SNEGSKA (reference sequence). After template switching added a universal primer site, the resulting cDNA carried unique molecular identifiers. TCRdb recomputed calls from the 5' RACE reads with MiXCR, one row per CDR3 protein. The sample shows about 690,000 distinct CDR3 sequences, 21% of them seen only once. These sequences were also reported in another study, on T cells expressing NK-cell markers. That source adds: Sequenced donors, eight in total, included seven who were HCMV-seropositive and one who was seronegative.

The sequencing sample was made of PBMCs. This receptor was obtained from a woman in her late teens or twenties in good health. V is TRBV20-1 and J is TRBJ2-3; D is uncertain. CDR3 sequence: CSARTIITDTQYF. CDR3 DNA: TGCAGTGCCCGAACTATTATCACAGATACGCAGTATTTT.